This is a list of T cell receptor beta chains from one sample in a study of vaccination and CD4 T cells after COVID-19. In TCRdb, the PCR reads were re-called with MiXCR into one record per CDR3 protein. Of tens of thousands of distinct CDR3 sequences listed, about 51% are singletons. Which antigens these TCRs recognize remains unknown. Material for sequencing was CD4+ T cells from blood, cultured in vitro. The receptors stem from a human donor who had recovered from COVID-19. Both conserved end residues are part of each CDR3. A D gene is named only where the DNA matches it firmly. Where a row states a size, it is once, few, many or the class of an expanded clone; other rows omit it.

TRBV20-1,-,-,TRBJ2-5,TGCAGTGCTAGTTTGGAGACCCAGTACTTC,CSASLETQYF
TRBV11-3,TRBD2,-,TRBJ2-2,TGTGCCAGCAGCTCCCGACTAGCGGGATTCTATGGGGCCAACACCGGGGAGCTGTTTTTT,CASSSRLAGFYGANTGELFF
TRBV6-1,TRBD2,once,TRBJ2-1,TGTGCCAGCAGTCCCCCCGGGACTAGCGGGAACAATGAGCAGTTCTTC,CASSPPGTSGNNEQFF
TRBV20-1,-,-,TRBJ1-2,TGCAGTGCTAGAGATAGTGAGGGGGTAGGTGGCTACACCTTC,CSARDSEGVGGYTF
TRBV11-2,-,-,TRBJ2-5,TGTACCAGCAGCTTACAAGGGGGGTCAACGGAGACCCAGTACTTC,CTSSLQGGSTETQYF
TRBV7-3,-,-,TRBJ2-3,TGTGCCAGCAGCTCTAGAACCAATGCAGATACGCAGTATTTT,CASSSRTNADTQYF
TRBV28,-,-,TRBJ1-1,TGTGCCAGCAGTTTATATCAGGGTGGCACTGAAGCTTTCTTT,CASSLYQGGTEAFF
TRBV6-2/TRBV6-3,-,few,TRBJ2-3,TGTGCCAGCACCACCCGCGGCTCTACAGATACGCAGTATTTT,CASTTRGSTDTQYF
TRBV20-1,TRBD1,-,TRBJ2-7,TGCAGTGCCCCCGGGACAGGGACCTACGAGCAGTACTTC,CSAPGTGTYEQYF
TRBV15,TRBD1,-,TRBJ2-7,TGTGCCACCAGTCCGACAGGGGCGATTGAAAACGAGCAGTACTTC,CATSPTGAIENEQYF
TRBV11-2,TRBD2,large,TRBJ2-2,TGTGCCAGCAGGCCAGTCGGGGGGAGGGAGTATACCGGGGAGCTGTTTTTT,CASRPVGGREYTGELFF
TRBV7-9,-,-,TRBJ2-1,TGTGCCAGCAGCAAAATGAACGACAATGAGCAGTTCTTC,CASSKMNDNEQFF
TRBV10-1,-,-,TRBJ2-3,TGCGCCAGCAGTTTGGGGTTCAGGGTGACAGATACGCAGTATTTT,CASSLGFRVTDTQYF
TRBV6-2/TRBV6-3,TRBD1,-,TRBJ1-4,TGTGCCAGCAGGACATCCGGGACAGCTAATGAAAAACTGTTTTTT,CASRTSGTANEKLFF
TRBV11-2,-,-,TRBJ2-3,TGTGCCAGCAGCTTAGTCAGGGGGGCAGATACGCAGTATTTT,CASSLVRGADTQYF
TRBV15,-,-,TRBJ2-5,TGTGCCACCAGCAGAGTGAGGGAGGAGGGAGAGACCCAGTACTTC,CATSRVREEGETQYF
TRBV28,-,-,TRBJ1-5,TGTGCCAGCAGTTCAGGACAGAGCAATCAGCCCCAGCATTTT,CASSSGQSNQPQHF
TRBV25-1,-,once,TRBJ1-4,TGTGCCGCCCAAGAAGGGGTGACTAATGAAAAACTGTTTTTT,CAAQEGVTNEKLFF
TRBV28,-,-,TRBJ1-6,TGTGCCAGCAGGGAAGCCGGGACCTTGTCCGATTCACCCCTCCACTTT,CASREAGTLSDSPLHF
TRBV6-1,TRBD1,-,TRBJ2-6,TGTGCCAGCAGCACACAGGGGGCTGGGGCCAACGTCCTGACTTTC,CASSTQGAGANVLTF
TRBV12-3/TRBV12-4,TRBD1,-,TRBJ1-3,TGTGCCAGCAGCCTCCTACAGGGGGCTGGAAACACCATATATTTT,CASSLLQGAGNTIYF
TRBV10-2,TRBD1,-,TRBJ1-2,TGCGCCGGCAGTACGTTAGGGGGCGGCTATGGCTACACCTTC,CAGSTLGGGYGYTF
TRBV7-9,-,-,TRBJ1-1,TGTGCCAGCAGCTTAGCTCCCCCGGGATTCACTGAAGCTTTCTTT,CASSLAPPGFTEAFF
TRBV7-8,-,-,TRBJ2-2,TGTGCCAGCAGCTTAGCCCGTAACACCGGGGAGCTGTTTTTT,CASSLARNTGELFF
TRBV15,TRBD1,-,TRBJ2-5,TGTGCCACCAGCAGAGCCCGAGACAGGGCACAGTACTTC,CATSRARDRAQYF
TRBV27,TRBD1,-,TRBJ1-1,TGTGCCAGCAGTACCACAGGGGGCAGTTTCTTT,CASSTTGGSFF
TRBV19,-,-,TRBJ2-2,TGTGCCAGTAGTCCCCATGGGGCCGGGGAGCTGTTTTTT,CASSPHGAGELFF
TRBV6-1,TRBD2,few,TRBJ2-3,TGTGCCAGCGGACGGGGACTAGCGGGAGGAGATACGCAGTATTTT,CASGRGLAGGDTQYF
TRBV19,-,-,TRBJ1-6,TGTGCCAGTAGTACCAGGGCGAGGAATTCACCCCTCCACTTT,CASSTRARNSPLHF
TRBV5-4,-,-,TRBJ1-2,TGTGCCAGCAGCCCGGCGGACAGACATCTGGGCTACACCTTC,CASSPADRHLGYTF
TRBV19,TRBD1,-,TRBJ1-2,TGTGCCAGTACCCCCTCCGACAGGGCCTATGGCTACACCTTC,CASTPSDRAYGYTF
TRBV27,TRBD2,-,TRBJ2-1,TGTGCCAGCAGCACACTAGCGGTTCCCTACAATGAGCAGTTCTTC,CASSTLAVPYNEQFF
TRBV30,-,-,TRBJ1-5,TGTGCCTGGAGTGTAGGGGGGGGACATCAGCCCCAGCATTTT,CAWSVGGGHQPQHF
TRBV30,-,-,TRBJ2-7,TGTGCCTGGAGTCCTAGTTACTACGAGCAGTACTTC,CAWSPSYYEQYF
TRBV20-1,-,-,TRBJ1-6,TGCAGTGCGGCGTCGGGGGTCGGGTCACCCCTCCACTTT,CSAASGVGSPLHF
TRBV6-1,-,few,TRBJ1-3,TGTGCCAGCCGGACAGAGCAAGGTGGAAACACCATATATTTT,CASRTEQGGNTIYF
TRBV2,-,-,TRBJ1-6,TGTGCCAGCAGTGAAGTGGAGCGTCCAAGCTGGGGGGGGCCCCTCCACTTT,CASSEVERPSWGGPLHF
TRBV7-9,-,-,TRBJ1-1,TGTGCCAGCAGCTTAGAAGAGGGAACTGAAGCTTTCTTT,CASSLEEGTEAFF
TRBV15,-,-,TRBJ1-1,TGTGCCACCAGCAGAGAGGAGGGAAGTGGGGCTTTCTTT,CATSREEGSGAFF
TRBV6-1,TRBD1,-,TRBJ2-1,TGTGCCAGCAGGCCGCGACAGGGGGTCCACAATGAGCAGTTCTTC,CASRPRQGVHNEQFF
TRBV12-3/TRBV12-4,TRBD2,-,TRBJ2-1,TGTGCCGGCAGTTTACGGCTTCTAGCGGGAGCGAGTGAGCAGTTCTTC,CAGSLRLLAGASEQFF
TRBV6-5,-,few,TRBJ2-1,TGTGCCAGCAGTTACTGGCGGAGCGGAACCGTCTGGGAGTTCTTC,CASSYWRSGTVWEFF
TRBV6-2/TRBV6-3,TRBD2,-,TRBJ2-7,TGTGCCAGCAGGGCGGGACTAGCGCGATCCTACGAGCAGTACTTC,CASRAGLARSYEQYF
TRBV20-1,TRBD2,-,TRBJ2-7,TGCAGTGCTAGAGATGGGTGGGAGGGTTACGAGCAGTACTTC,CSARDGWEGYEQYF
TRBV4-1,-,-,TRBJ2-3,TGCGCCAGCAGCCCAAGGATCCTGGCACAAGATACGCAGTATTTT,CASSPRILAQDTQYF
TRBV30,TRBD1,few,TRBJ1-6,TGTGCCTATTCCCGGGACAGGGCAAATTCACCCCTCCACTTT,CAYSRDRANSPLHF
TRBV24-1,TRBD1,few,TRBJ2-3,TGTGCCACCAGTGATTTCGGGACAGGGGACACAGATACGCAGTATTTT,CATSDFGTGDTDTQYF
TRBV28,TRBD2,-,TRBJ2-7,TGTGCCAGCAAACTAGCGGGGCCGAACTCCTACGAGCAGTACTTC,CASKLAGPNSYEQYF
TRBV30,-,few,TRBJ2-2,TGTGCCTGGAGTGTATCTTACGGGGAGCTGTTTTTT,CAWSVSYGELFF
TRBV5-1,TRBD2,-,TRBJ2-7,TGCGCCAGCAGCTCGGGACTAGCGGAAAGCTACGAGCAGTACTTC,CASSSGLAESYEQYF
TRBV7-8,TRBD1,few,TRBJ1-4,TGTGCCAGCAGTAGCGGACAGGGGATTAATGAAAAACTGTTTTTT,CASSSGQGINEKLFF
TRBV7-9,TRBD1,-,TRBJ1-1,TGTGCCAGCAGCTTAGCCGCAGGGGGCTATACTGAAGCTTTCTTT,CASSLAAGGYTEAFF
TRBV6-5,TRBD1,few,TRBJ1-4,TGTGCCAGCAGTTACCAACCGGGACAGGGTAATGAAAAACTGTTTTTT,CASSYQPGQGNEKLFF
TRBV28,TRBD1,-,TRBJ1-5,TGTGCCAGCAGTACTTCACAGGGGGCGCAGGGTCAGCCCCAGCATTTT,CASSTSQGAQGQPQHF